This T cell receptor (beta chain) was profiled in a study of cytomegalovirus exposure and HLA in healthy donors. A multiplex PCR was run with 60 Vbeta primers and 13 Jbeta primers. Profiled with immunoSEQ multiplex PCR; TCRdb holds only in-frame clones, not every one. The data contain roughly 140,000 clones, less than 85% of them seen just once; the ten biggest clones take up roughly 6%. About this clone: The antigen remains undetermined.

V dropped 3 bases and J dropped 4 bases, with 18 bases sitting between them. This CDR3 has 16 residues. The germline V gene has CDR1 ENHRY and CDR2 SYGVKD. The study's findings and limits: The authors confirmed in vitro that three CMV-associated chains were specific for CMV antigens. Researchers left out some V segments, among them TRBV6-2 and TRBV6-3, as indistinguishable.

The receptor was derived from a man aged 45-65 years in good health and CMV-seropositive. The genes are TRBV10-3 and TRBJ1-2; perhaps TRBD1 as D (5 bases). Sequencing used PBMCs. The CDR3 DNA sequence: TGTGCCATCAGTGATGTCCAGGGTAGGGTGGGCTATGGCTACACCTTC. Its translation is CAISDVQGRVGYGYTF.